This is a list of T cell receptor beta chains from one sample in a study of blood T cell dynamics during melanoma immunotherapy. Using immunoSEQ multiplex PCR, the repertoire was profiled, and TCRdb retains in-frame clones only, with some absent. Of around 15,000 clones listed, approximately 87% were seen once; the top ten hold about 4.2%. Here the sequenced sample was blood, taken from a patient treated with checkpoint blockade. The origin of the receptors is a human donor with melanoma. Both conserved end residues are part of each CDR3. The order of the fields is J gene, D gene, clone size, V gene, CDR3 DNA, CDR3 protein. The D gene is left open where the match is weak. Clone size is stated in some rows and not others, as once, few, many or a class when expanded.

j_gene: TRBJ2-1; d_gene: TRBD2; abundance: .; v_gene: TRBV12-5; CDR3nt: TGTGCTAGTGGTTCCCACTTACTAGCGGGGGGGTCTGAGCAGTTCTTC; CDR3aa: CASGSHLLAGGSEQFF
j_gene: TRBJ2-7; d_gene: .; abundance: .; v_gene: TRBV10-3; CDR3nt: TGTGCCATCAGATACACAGAGAAATACGAGCAGTACTTC; CDR3aa: CAIRYTEKYEQYF
j_gene: TRBJ2-7; d_gene: TRBD1; abundance: .; v_gene: TRBV6-1; CDR3nt: TGTGCCAGCGACCGGACAGGGAGGTCCTACGAGCAGTACTTC; CDR3aa: CASDRTGRSYEQYF
j_gene: TRBJ2-7; d_gene: .; abundance: .; v_gene: TRBV2; CDR3nt: TGTGCCAGCAGTGACATGGGACACCCCTCCTACGAGCAGTACTTC; CDR3aa: CASSDMGHPSYEQYF
j_gene: TRBJ1-5; d_gene: .; abundance: once; v_gene: TRBV5-4; CDR3nt: TGTGCCAGCAGCCAAGATGGGAGCAATCAGCCCCAGCATTTT; CDR3aa: CASSQDGSNQPQHF
j_gene: TRBJ2-1; d_gene: .; abundance: .; v_gene: TRBV7-9; CDR3nt: TGTGCCAGCAGCCCGAAGCCCCTCTCCTACAATGAGCAGTTCTTC; CDR3aa: CASSPKPLSYNEQFF
j_gene: TRBJ2-5; d_gene: TRBD1; abundance: few; v_gene: TRBV7-9; CDR3nt: TGTGCCAGCAGCTTACAGACAGGGGGCCCCCGGGAGACCCAGTACTTC; CDR3aa: CASSLQTGGPRETQYF
j_gene: TRBJ2-7; d_gene: TRBD2; abundance: once; v_gene: TRBV19; CDR3nt: TGTGCCAGTAGTACACTAGCGGGGGGTTTCTACGAGCAGTACTTC; CDR3aa: CASSTLAGGFYEQYF
j_gene: TRBJ1-4; d_gene: .; abundance: .; v_gene: TRBV6-5; CDR3nt: TGTGCCAGCAGTCACAACGGGGAGAATGAAAAACTGTTTTTT; CDR3aa: CASSHNGENEKLFF
j_gene: TRBJ2-1; d_gene: .; abundance: .; v_gene: TRBV11-2; CDR3nt: TGTGCCAGCAGCTTAGTCTATGGTACGGGTTTCTACAATGAGCAGTTCTTC; CDR3aa: CASSLVYGTGFYNEQFF
j_gene: TRBJ2-2; d_gene: TRBD1; abundance: once; v_gene: TRBV4-1; CDR3nt: TGCGCCAGCAGCCCCGACAGGGGAGGTGCGCGGGAGCTGTTTTTT; CDR3aa: CASSPDRGGARELFF
j_gene: TRBJ2-1; d_gene: .; abundance: .; v_gene: TRBV19; CDR3nt: TGTGCCAGTAGTCCTCGCAGGGGCGGCAATGAGCAGTTCTTC; CDR3aa: CASSPRRGGNEQFF
j_gene: TRBJ2-7; d_gene: TRBD1; abundance: .; v_gene: TRBV5-4; CDR3nt: TGTGCCAGCAGCCGTGAGACAGGGTATAGTTACGAGCAGTACTTC; CDR3aa: CASSRETGYSYEQYF
j_gene: TRBJ1-1; d_gene: .; abundance: once; v_gene: TRBV5-1; CDR3nt: TGCGCCAGCAGGTCGGGGAGCAACACTGAAGCTTTCTTT; CDR3aa: CASRSGSNTEAFF
j_gene: TRBJ1-1; d_gene: .; abundance: .; v_gene: TRBV6-5; CDR3nt: TGTGCCATCAGTGATCGAGGGAACACTGAAGCTTTCTTT; CDR3aa: CAISDRGNTEAFF
j_gene: TRBJ1-1; d_gene: TRBD1; abundance: few; v_gene: TRBV19; CDR3nt: TGTGCCAGCAGGACAGGAACTAAGGCTTTCTTT; CDR3aa: CASRTGTKAFF